This TCR beta chain was identified during a study of cytomegalovirus exposure and HLA in healthy donors. Study conclusions and caveats: TCR beta chains numbering more than 150 were designated cytomegalovirus-associated.

The sample holds one count of this clone. Its specificity is unknown. Assay used: immunoSEQ multiplex PCR; TCRdb lists only in-frame clones, some missing. The sample lists about 130,000 clones, about 94% occurring once. The germline V and J ends were trimmed by 3 bases and 2 bases, with 10 bases remaining between them. This CDR3 spans 14 amino acids. Germline CDR1 SGHAT, CDR2 FQNNGV. Separate from the 666-subject first cohort, the roughly 120-subject validation cohort was the one that the donors belonged to. The chain links TRBV11-2 to TRBJ1-2; perhaps TRBD1 as D (5 bases). Sequenced: PBMCs. The TCR originated in a woman aged 18-29 years in good health and CMV-seronegative. Here the CDR3 reads CASSFTRGNYGYTF. As DNA, the CDR3 is TGTGCCAGCAGCTTTACTCGGGGGAACTATGGCTACACCTTC.